This entry features one T cell receptor beta chain sequence. Its antigen is currently not known. No clone much larger than this one lies a single base away; base qualities are absent. This entry comes from a study of blood T cell repertoires in COVID-19 (dated by TCRdb to 2020 to 2021). Broadly, across the study: The collaborator samples originated in the United States, Italy and Spain and spanned the acute and convalescent phases of COVID-19. The material from the prospective study consisted of cDNA or gDNA derived from T cells, B-cell-depleted T cells, or PBMCs. The repertoires were released in a freely available public database intended as a resource for research on the immune response to SARS-CoV-2. A de-identified subject ID, COVID-19 status, age in years and sex were almost always included in the sample metadata. The dataset comprised deeply sampled blood TCRbeta repertoires from subjects exposed to, actively infected with, or recovered from COVID-19. Where available, HLA class I and class II types were taken from metadata supplied by the sample provider and were not determined by assay-based typing. Samples were obtained from the ongoing ImmuneRACE study (first 160 participants) and from some 1,200 subjects provided by 6 global collaborators.

TCRbeta CDR3 regions were amplified from genomic DNA by means of the immunoSEQ Assay, a bias-controlled multiplex PCR. Processing in the source paper ran as follows. The number of nucleated cells in each sample was estimated by amplification of reference gene primers within the assay. To quantify the absolute abundance of each unique TCRbeta CDR3 rearrangement, sequence reads were collapsed and filtered. For each sample, productive Simpson clonality was calculated as the square root of Simpson's diversity index over productive rearrangements. The source is immuneACCESS, and TCRdb retained only in-frame sequences with V and J called. Part of the clones is not carried over; for the studies checked, unresolved V genes explain less than half of this, and the remainder is unexplained. Clone size and V and J calls were adopted from that table, with D and trimming inferred from the DNA. For this sample the table gives 79,000 or so clones, of which around nine tenths were detected only once. The ten biggest clones cover over 15% of the sample.

From the cysteine through the phenylalanine, the CDR3 covers 14 amino acids. The sequence is cut down to CDR3 DNA, 42 bases in frame from base 1. CDR1 and CDR2 (SGHVS, FQNEAQ) derive from the germline V gene. V is clipped by 5 bases and J by 8 bases, and the sequence between their germline boundaries is 15 bases long. The collaborating institutions used their own protocols to collect whole blood in K2EDTA tubes. For TCRbeta analysis, collaborators shipped samples as frozen whole blood, isolated PBMCs, or DNA extracted from either of those sample types. Study-wide conclusions, independent of this receptor: Clinical and demographic metadata were provided uncurated, with the amount varying by source and participant.

Material for sequencing was peripheral blood. This chain joins TRBV7-8 to TRBJ1-4; the D gene identity is not certain. The clonotype comes from a human donor in a cohort sampled during active COVID-19. The DNA sequence is as follows: TGTGCCAGCAGCCCGTTTCCCCCCCCGGAAAAACTGTTTTTT. Protein translation: CASSPFPPPEKLFF.